This paragraph covers one T cell receptor beta chain sequence. Its specificity is unknown. The sample comes from a study of shared clonotypes between healthy human individuals. Notes on the study in general: Clonotype sharing among donors was expected to depend on sequencing depth.

CD4+ cells yielded CD45RA+ naive and CD45RA-negative memory subsets. Germline CDR1 reads LGHNA; CDR2 reads YSLEER. V was trimmed by 0 bases and J by 0 bases, leaving 9 bases between them. The CDR3 consists of 16 residues. In the study's own analysis: For the immunoSEQ data, sequences were junction-only without quality scores, so filtering differed. Some clones are missing from TCRdb's copy, which holds only in-frame ones; the method was immunoSEQ multiplex PCR. V, J and clone size are taken as reported in that table, and D and trimming were inferred from the DNA itself. The sample gives under 2,500,000 clones, 95% of which show up once; about 0.13% is in the top ten.

The sequence came from a young man in good health. The specimen sequenced was naive CD4+ T cells sorted from blood. The subset denotes: CD45RA+ positively selected. The V gene is TRBV4-3, the J gene TRBJ1-3; D not resolved. CDR3 protein: CASSQDSLRSGNTIYF. The CDR3 DNA is TGCGCCAGCAGCCAAGATTCATTACGCTCTGGAAACACCATATATTTT.